This entry concerns a single T cell receptor beta chain. The sample comes from a study of cytomegalovirus exposure and HLA in healthy donors. Unmatched junction bases numbered 9, after V lost 6 bases and J lost 3 bases. Looked up from germline, CDR1 is MNHEY and CDR2 is SMNVEV (reference sequence). The CDR3 loop spans 15 amino acids. The PCR contained 60 Vbeta and 13 Jbeta primers. The protocol was immunoSEQ multiplex PCR, while the TCRdb copy is restricted to in-frame clones and leaves out a portion. There are 150,000 to 200,000 clones in the sample; approximately 70% occur only once, and about 2.9% lies in the top ten.

The sample taken for sequencing was PBMCs. The clonotype comes from a middle-aged woman in good health and CMV-seropositive. This chain uses TRBV27 with TRBJ2-7; 9 nucleotides match TRBD1. In DNA form, the CDR3 reads TGTGCCAGCAGGCTCCAACCGACAGGGGGCTACGAGCAGTACTTC. This sequence encodes CASRLQPTGGYEQYF.